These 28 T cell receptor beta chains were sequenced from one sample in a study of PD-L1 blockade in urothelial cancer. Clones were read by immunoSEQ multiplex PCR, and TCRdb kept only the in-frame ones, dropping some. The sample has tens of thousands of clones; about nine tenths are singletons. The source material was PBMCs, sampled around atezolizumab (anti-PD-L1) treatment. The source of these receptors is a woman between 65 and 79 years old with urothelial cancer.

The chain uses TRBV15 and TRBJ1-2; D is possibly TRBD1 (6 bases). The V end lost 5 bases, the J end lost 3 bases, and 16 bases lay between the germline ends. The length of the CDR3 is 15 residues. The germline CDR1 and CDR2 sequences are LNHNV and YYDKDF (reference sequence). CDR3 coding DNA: TGTGCCACCAGCCCCGGGGGGGCCGGTGACTATGGCTACACCTTC. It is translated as CATSPGGAGDYGYTF.

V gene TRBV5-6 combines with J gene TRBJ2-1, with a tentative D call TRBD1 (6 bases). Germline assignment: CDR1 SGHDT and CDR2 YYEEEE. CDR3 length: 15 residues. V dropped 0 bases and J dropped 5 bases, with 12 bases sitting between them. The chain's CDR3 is CASSLGGRTHNEQFF. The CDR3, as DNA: TGTGCCAGCAGCTTGGGGGGGCGCACGCACAATGAGCAGTTCTTC. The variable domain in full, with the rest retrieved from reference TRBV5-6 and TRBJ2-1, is DAGVTQSPTHLIKTRGQQVTLRCSPKSGHDTVSWYQQALGQGPQFIFQYYEEEERQRGNFPDRFSGHQFPNYSSELNVNALLLGDSALYLCASSLGGRTHNEQFFGPGTRLTVL.

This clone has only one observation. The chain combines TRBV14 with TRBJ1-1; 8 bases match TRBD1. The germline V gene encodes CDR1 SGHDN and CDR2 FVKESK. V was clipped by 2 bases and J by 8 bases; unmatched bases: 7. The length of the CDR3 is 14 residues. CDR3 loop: CASSQLSRTGEAFF. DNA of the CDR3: TGTGCCAGCAGCCAACTTAGTCGGACAGGGGAAGCTTTCTTT.

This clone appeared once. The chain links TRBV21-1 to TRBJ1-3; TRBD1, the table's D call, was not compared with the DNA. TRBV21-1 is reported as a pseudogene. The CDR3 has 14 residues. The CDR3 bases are TGTGCCAGCAGTGTGACAGGCTCTGGAAACACCATATATTTT. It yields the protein CASSVTGSGNTIYF.

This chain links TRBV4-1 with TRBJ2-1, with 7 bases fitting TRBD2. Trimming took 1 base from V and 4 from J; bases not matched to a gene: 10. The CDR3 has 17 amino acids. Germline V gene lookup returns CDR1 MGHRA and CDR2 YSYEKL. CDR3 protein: CASSQATWAGVYNEQFF. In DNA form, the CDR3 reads TGCGCCAGCAGCCAAGCCACCTGGGCGGGGGTTTACAATGAGCAGTTCTTC.

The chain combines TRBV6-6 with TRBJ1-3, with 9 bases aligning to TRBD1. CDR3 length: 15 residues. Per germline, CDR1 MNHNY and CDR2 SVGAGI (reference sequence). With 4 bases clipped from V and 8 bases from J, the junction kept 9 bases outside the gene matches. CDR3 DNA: TGTGCCAGCAGTTCAAGGACAGGGGTGGGGCACACCATATATTTT. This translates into CASSSRTGVGHTIYF.

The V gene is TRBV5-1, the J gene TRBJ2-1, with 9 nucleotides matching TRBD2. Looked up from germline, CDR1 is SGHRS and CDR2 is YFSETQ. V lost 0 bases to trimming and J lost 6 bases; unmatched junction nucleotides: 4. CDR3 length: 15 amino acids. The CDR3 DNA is TGCGCCAGCAGCTTGGAGCTAGCGGGGATCAATGAGCAGTTCTTC. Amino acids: CASSLELAGINEQFF.

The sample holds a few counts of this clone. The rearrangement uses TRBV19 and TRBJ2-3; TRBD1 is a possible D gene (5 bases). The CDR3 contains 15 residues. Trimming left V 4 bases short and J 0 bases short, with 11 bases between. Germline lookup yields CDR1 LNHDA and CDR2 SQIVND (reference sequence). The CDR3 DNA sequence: TGTGCCAGTAGTAACACAGGTAGCAGCACAGATACGCAGTATTTT. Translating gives CASSNTGSSTDTQYF.

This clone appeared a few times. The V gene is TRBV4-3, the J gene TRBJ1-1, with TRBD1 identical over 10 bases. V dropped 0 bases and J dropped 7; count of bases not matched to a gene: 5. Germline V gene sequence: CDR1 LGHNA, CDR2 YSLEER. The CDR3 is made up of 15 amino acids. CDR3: CASSQEPTGGIEAFF. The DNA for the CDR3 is TGCGCCAGCAGCCAAGAACCGACAGGGGGCATTGAAGCTTTCTTT.

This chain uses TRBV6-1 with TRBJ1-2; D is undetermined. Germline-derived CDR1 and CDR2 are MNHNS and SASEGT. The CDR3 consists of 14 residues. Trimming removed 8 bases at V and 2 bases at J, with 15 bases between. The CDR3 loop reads CASFWQALNYGYTF. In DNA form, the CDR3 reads TGTGCCAGCTTCTGGCAGGCCCTCAACTATGGCTACACCTTC.

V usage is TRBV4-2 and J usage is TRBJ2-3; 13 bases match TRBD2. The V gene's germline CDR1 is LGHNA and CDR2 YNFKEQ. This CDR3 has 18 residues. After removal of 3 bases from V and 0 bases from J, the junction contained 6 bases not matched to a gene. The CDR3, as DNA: TGTGCCAGCAGCCATGCCGGACTAGCGGGGGCAAGCACAGATACGCAGTATTTT. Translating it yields CASSHAGLAGASTDTQYF.

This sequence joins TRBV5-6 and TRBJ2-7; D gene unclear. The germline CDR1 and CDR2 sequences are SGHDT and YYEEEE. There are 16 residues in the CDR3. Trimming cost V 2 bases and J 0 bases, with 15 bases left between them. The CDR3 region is CASSFYYALISYEQYF. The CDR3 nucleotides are TGTGCCAGCAGCTTCTACTACGCCCTGATCTCCTACGAGCAGTACTTC.

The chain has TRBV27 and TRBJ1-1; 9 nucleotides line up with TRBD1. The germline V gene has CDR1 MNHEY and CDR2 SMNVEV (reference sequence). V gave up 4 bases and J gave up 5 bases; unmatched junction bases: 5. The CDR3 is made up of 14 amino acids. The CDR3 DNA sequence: TGTGCCAGCAGTTACGGGACAGGGTTTACTGAAGCTTTCTTT. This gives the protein CASSYGTGFTEAFF.

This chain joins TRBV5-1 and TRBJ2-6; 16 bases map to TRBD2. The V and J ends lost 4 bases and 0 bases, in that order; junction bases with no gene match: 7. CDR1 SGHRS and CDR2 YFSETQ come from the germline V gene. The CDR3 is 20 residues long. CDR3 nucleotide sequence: TGCGCCAGCAGCCCGGGACTAGCGGGAGGGGGCTACTCTGGGGCCAACGTCCTGACTTTC. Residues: CASSPGLAGGGYSGANVLTF.

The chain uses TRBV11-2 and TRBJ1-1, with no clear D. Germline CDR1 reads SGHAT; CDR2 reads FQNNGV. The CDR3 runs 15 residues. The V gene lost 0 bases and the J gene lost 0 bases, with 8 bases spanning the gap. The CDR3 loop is CASSLDNRLNTEAFF. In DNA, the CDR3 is TGTGCCAGCAGCTTAGATAACAGATTGAACACTGAAGCTTTCTTT.

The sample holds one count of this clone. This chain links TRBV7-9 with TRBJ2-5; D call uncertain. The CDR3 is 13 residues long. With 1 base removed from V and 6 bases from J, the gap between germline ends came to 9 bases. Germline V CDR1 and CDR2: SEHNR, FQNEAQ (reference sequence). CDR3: CASSLDAAQTQYF. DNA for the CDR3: TGTGCCAGCAGCTTAGACGCGGCACAGACCCAGTACTTC.

This CDR3 is CSVLQTGGSGELFF. DNA for the CDR3: TGCAGCGTCCTTCAGACAGGGGGTTCCGGGGAGCTGTTTTTT. The chain recombines TRBV29-1 with TRBJ2-2; TRBD1 matches at 9 bases. CDR3 length: 14 amino acids. V lost 6 bases to trimming and J lost 6 bases; unmatched junction nucleotides: 8. Germline V gene lookup returns CDR1 SQVTM and CDR2 ANQGSEA.

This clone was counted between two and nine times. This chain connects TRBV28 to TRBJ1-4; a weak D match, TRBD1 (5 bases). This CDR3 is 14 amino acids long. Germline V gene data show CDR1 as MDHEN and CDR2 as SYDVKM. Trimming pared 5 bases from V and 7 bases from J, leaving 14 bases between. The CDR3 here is CASSPPGKVEKLFF. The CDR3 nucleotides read TGTGCCAGCAGTCCTCCAGGGAAGGTTGAAAAACTGTTTTTT.

CDR3 in DNA: TGTGCCAGCAGCGGAATTGGCGGATACACTGAAGCTTTCTTT. Its translation is CASSGIGGYTEAFF. The chain combines TRBV11-2 with TRBJ1-1; no clear D. This CDR3 is built from 14 residues. V was pared by 5 bases and J by 3 bases, with 13 bases between. Per germline, CDR1 SGHAT and CDR2 FQNNGV.

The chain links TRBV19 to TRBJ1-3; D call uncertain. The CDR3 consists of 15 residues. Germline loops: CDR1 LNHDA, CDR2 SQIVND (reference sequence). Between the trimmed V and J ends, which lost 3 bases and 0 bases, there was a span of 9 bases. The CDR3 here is CASSIGQSSGNTIYF. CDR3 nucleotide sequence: TGTGCCAGTAGTATTGGGCAGAGCTCTGGAAACACCATATATTTT.

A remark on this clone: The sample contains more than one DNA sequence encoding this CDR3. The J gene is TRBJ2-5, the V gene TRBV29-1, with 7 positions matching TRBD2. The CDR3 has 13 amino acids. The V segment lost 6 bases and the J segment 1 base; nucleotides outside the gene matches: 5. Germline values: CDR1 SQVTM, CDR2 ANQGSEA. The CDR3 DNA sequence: TGCAGCGTCCGCGGCGGGGGCCAAGAGACCCAGTACTTC. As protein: CSVRGGGQETQYF.

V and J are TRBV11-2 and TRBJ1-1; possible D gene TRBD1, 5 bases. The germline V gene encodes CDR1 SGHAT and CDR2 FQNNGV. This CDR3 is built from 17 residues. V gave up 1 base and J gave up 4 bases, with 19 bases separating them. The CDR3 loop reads CASSLGGGGTVGTEAFF. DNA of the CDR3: TGTGCCAGCAGCTTAGGCGGCGGCGGGACGGTAGGCACTGAAGCTTTCTTT.

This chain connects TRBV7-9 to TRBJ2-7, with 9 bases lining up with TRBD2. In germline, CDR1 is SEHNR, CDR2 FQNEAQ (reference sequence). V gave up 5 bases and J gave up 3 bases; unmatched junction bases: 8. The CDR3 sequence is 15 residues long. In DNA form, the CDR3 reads TGTGCCAGCAGCCCCCCGGGACTAGCTATCTACGAGCAGTACTTC. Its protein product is CASSPPGLAIYEQYF.

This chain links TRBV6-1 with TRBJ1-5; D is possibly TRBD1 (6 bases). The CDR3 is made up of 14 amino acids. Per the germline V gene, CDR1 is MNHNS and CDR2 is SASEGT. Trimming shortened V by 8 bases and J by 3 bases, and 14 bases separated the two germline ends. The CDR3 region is CASHTGQINQPQHF. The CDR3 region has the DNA TGTGCCAGCCATACTGGACAGATCAATCAGCCCCAGCATTTT.

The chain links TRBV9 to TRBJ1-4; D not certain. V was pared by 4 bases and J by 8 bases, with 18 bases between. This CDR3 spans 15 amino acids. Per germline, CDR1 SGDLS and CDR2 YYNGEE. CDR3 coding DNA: TGTGCCAGCAGCCCTCAGTCGGGAATTGGCGAAAAACTGTTTTTT. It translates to CASSPQSGIGEKLFF.

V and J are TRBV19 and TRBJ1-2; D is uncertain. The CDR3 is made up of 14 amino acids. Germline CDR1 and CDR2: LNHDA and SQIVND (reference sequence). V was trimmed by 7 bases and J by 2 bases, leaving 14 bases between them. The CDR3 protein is CASTLRWANYGYTF. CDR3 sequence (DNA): TGTGCCAGTACCCTCAGATGGGCCAACTATGGCTACACCTTC.

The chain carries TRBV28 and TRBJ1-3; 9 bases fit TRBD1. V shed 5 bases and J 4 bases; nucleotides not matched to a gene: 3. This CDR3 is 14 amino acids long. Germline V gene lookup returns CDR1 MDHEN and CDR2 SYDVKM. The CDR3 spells CASSPQGAGNTIYF. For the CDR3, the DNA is TGTGCCAGCAGTCCACAGGGGGCAGGAAACACCATATATTTT.

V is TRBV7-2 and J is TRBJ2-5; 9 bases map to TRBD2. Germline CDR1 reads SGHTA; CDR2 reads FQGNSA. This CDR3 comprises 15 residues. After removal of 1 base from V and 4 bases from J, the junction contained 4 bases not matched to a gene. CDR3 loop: CASSLEGGGAETQYF. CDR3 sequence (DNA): TGTGCCAGCAGCTTAGAGGGCGGGGGGGCAGAGACCCAGTACTTC.